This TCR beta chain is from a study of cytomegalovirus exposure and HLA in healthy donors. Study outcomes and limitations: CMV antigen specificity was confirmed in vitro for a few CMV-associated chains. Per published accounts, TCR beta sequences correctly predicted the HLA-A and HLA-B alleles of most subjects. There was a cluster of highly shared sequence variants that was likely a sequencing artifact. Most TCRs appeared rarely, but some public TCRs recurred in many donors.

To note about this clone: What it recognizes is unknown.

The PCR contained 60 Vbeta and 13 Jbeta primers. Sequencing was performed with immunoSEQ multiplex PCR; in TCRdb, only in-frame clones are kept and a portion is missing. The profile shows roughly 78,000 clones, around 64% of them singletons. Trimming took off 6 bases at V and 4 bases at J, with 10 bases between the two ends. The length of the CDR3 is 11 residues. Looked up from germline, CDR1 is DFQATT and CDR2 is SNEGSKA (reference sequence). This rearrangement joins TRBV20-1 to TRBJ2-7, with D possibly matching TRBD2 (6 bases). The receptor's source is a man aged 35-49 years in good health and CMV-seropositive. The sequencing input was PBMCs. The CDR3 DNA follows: TGCAGTGCGGAGGAGGGGTACGAGCAGTACTTC. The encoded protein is CSAEEGYEQYF.